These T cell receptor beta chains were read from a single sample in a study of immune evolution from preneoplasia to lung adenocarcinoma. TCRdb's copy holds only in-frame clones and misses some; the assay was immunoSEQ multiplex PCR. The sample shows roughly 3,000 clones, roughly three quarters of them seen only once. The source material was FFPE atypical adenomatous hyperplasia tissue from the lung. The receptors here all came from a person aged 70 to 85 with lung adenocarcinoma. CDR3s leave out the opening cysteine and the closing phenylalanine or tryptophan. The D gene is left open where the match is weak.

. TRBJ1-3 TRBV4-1 ASSPQEKDTIY
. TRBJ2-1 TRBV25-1 ASSSTTAGYNEQF
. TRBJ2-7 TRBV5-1 ASSPGDVNYEQY
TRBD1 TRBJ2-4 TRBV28 ASSDSRDRVLIVKNIQY
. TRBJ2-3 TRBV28 ASSPSGTDTQY
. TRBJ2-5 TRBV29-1 SVETGWDLQETQY
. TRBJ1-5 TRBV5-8 ASSLLGDQPQH
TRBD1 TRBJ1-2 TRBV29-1 SAERDRGYGYT
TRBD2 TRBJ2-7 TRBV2 ASSLTSGSDEQY
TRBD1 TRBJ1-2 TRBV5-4 ASSHWDRGFGYGYT
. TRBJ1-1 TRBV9 ASSRGAGTEAF
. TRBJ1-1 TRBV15 ATSRAGLGKTEAF
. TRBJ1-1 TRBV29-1 SVAGGRTNTEAF
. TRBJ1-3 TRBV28 ASSPTDSGNTIY
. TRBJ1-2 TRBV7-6 ASSLEGSGEKYGYT
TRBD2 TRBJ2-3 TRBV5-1 ASSPGGYTDTQY
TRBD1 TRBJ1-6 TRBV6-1 ASALRDRVDSPLH
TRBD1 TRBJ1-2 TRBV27 ASSFGQGASARGYT
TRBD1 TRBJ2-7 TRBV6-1 ASRGTGAYEQY
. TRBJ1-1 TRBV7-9 ASRFGATEAF
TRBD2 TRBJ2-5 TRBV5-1 ASSLFGGGLPETQY
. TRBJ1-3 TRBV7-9 ASRHLSPSGNTIY
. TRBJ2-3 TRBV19 ASRAGTVWDTQY
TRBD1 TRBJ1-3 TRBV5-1 ASSRTGDGNTIY
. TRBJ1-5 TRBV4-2 ASSQGQANQPQH
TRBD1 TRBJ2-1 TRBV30 AWSVRDRGSYNEQF